Listed below are T cell receptor beta chains from one sample, sequenced in a study of chemoradiotherapy in HPV16-positive cancers. Produced via immunoSEQ multiplex PCR; TCRdb's table is partial and in-frame only. The sample consists of fewer than 40,000 clones, about 90% of them appearing once. Sequencing used blood, obtained from a patient who underwent chemoradiotherapy. Source of these receptors: a human donor with HPV-associated anogenital cancer. CDR3s include the opening cysteine and the closing phenylalanine or tryptophan. D genes are given only for firm matches. A clone size is listed for some rows: how often the clone was seen (once, few, many), or a class if it is expanded.

clone size	V gene	D gene	J gene	CDR3 protein	CDR3 DNA
once	TRBV18	.	TRBJ2-2	CASSPKLKRAGTGELFF	TGTGCCAGCTCACCAAAATTAAAAAGGGCCGGCACCGGGGAGCTGTTTTTT
.	TRBV5-5	.	TRBJ1-2	CASSLVRQGGDGYTF	TGTGCCAGCAGCTTGGTAAGGCAGGGAGGAGATGGCTACACCTTC
.	TRBV7-6	TRBD1	TRBJ2-1	CASSPRDRNNEQFF	TGTGCCAGCAGCCCTAGGGACAGAAACAATGAGCAGTTCTTC
.	TRBV5-1	.	TRBJ1-1	CASSLGPMASTEAFF	TGCGCCAGCAGCTTGGGACCGATGGCGAGCACTGAAGCTTTCTTT
.	TRBV27	TRBD1	TRBJ1-2	CASRGTAGDKGYTF	TGTGCCAGCAGAGGGACAGCTGGCGATAAGGGCTACACCTTC
once	TRBV15	.	TRBJ2-2	CATSKTRNTGELFF	TGTGCCACCAGCAAAACTAGGAACACCGGGGAGCTGTTTTTT
.	TRBV6-5	.	TRBJ1-1	CASSYEFAFF	TGTGCCAGCAGTTACGAATTTGCTTTCTTT
.	TRBV30	.	TRBJ2-7	CAWSVRILKLGEQYF	TGTGCCTGGAGTGTACGGATACTAAAGTTAGGCGAGCAGTACTTC
once	TRBV30	.	TRBJ2-3	CAWSLGGGTDTQYF	TGTGCCTGGAGCCTAGGAGGGGGCACAGATACGCAGTATTTT
.	TRBV29-1	.	TRBJ2-5	CSVDASRGVRQTQYF	TGCAGCGTTGACGCCTCCAGAGGGGTTCGGCAGACCCAGTACTTC
.	TRBV7-9	.	TRBJ2-1	CASSLAGEQFF	TGTGCCAGCAGCTTGGCGGGCGAGCAGTTCTTC
.	TRBV4-1	TRBD1	TRBJ1-4	CASSLQGGGISEKLFF	TGCGCCAGCAGCCTACAGGGGGGAGGGATTAGTGAAAAACTGTTTTTT
.	TRBV5-6	TRBD1	TRBJ2-3	CASSLSGQGFADTQYF	TGTGCCAGCAGCTTGTCGGGACAGGGTTTTGCAGATACGCAGTATTTT
.	TRBV6-5	.	TRBJ2-7	CASSSTFDSRGGQYF	TGTGCCAGCAGTTCCACCTTCGACTCTCGCGGAGGGCAGTACTTC
.	TRBV5-4	.	TRBJ2-5	CASSLDLGAIYQETQYF	TGTGCCAGCAGCTTGGATCTGGGGGCAATCTACCAAGAGACCCAGTACTTC
.	TRBV29-1	TRBD1	TRBJ1-2	CSVAGGQVYGYTF	TGCAGCGTTGCAGGGGGGCAGGTCTATGGCTACACCTTC
.	TRBV6-1	.	TRBJ1-3	CASSGQSSGNTIYF	TGTGCCAGCAGTGGACAGAGCTCTGGAAACACCATATATTTT
.	TRBV11-2	TRBD2	TRBJ2-4	CASTRSANSGGAWIQYF	TGTGCCAGCACCCGGTCCGCGAATAGCGGGGGGGCTTGGATTCAGTACTTC
.	TRBV7-9	.	TRBJ2-4	CASSSGLAKNIQYF	TGTGCCAGCAGCTCGGGACTAGCCAAAAACATTCAGTACTTC
.	TRBV11-3	.	TRBJ2-1	CASSPGTNYNEQFF	TGTGCCAGCAGCCCCGGGACCAACTACAATGAGCAGTTCTTC
once	TRBV4-2	.	TRBJ1-2	CASSRPLGQGDNYGYTF	TGTGCCAGCAGCCGCCCCCTCGGTCAGGGAGACAACTATGGCTACACCTTC
.	TRBV7-3	.	TRBJ1-2	CALDGYTF	TGTGCCCTTGACGGCTACACCTTC
.	TRBV10-3	.	TRBJ2-5	CAISDFGGGRETQYF	TGTGCCATCAGTGATTTTGGCGGTGGCCGGGAGACCCAGTACTTC
once	TRBV7-3	TRBD1	TRBJ1-1	CASSYQGGLVTEAFF	TGTGCCAGCAGCTATCAAGGGGGCTTGGTCACTGAAGCTTTCTTT
once	TRBV12-5	TRBD1	TRBJ1-4	CASGQGGAGGEKLFF	TGTGCTAGTGGTCAAGGCGGGGCAGGGGGTGAAAAACTGTTTTTT
few	TRBV6-4	.	TRBJ2-1	CASSDSSYNEQFF	TGTGCCAGCAGTGACAGCTCCTACAATGAGCAGTTCTTC